The 9 T cell receptor beta chains below were found in one sample sequenced in a study of identical twins. A single record per CDR3 protein comes from TCRdb applying MiXCR to the 5' RACE reads. The sample contains 400,000 to 500,000 distinct CDR3 sequences, approximately 18% of which appear only once. Material for sequencing was naive T cells sorted from blood. These receptors all come from a man aged 50 to 59 in good health.

The chain links TRBV6-2 or TRBV6-3 to TRBJ2-7, with D perhaps assigned TRBD1 or TRBD2 (5 bases each). Trimming removed 5 bases at V and 5 bases at J, with 28 bases between. The CDR3 runs 18 residues. In germline, CDR1 is MNHEY, CDR2 SVGEGT. CDR3 in DNA: TGTGCCAGCAGTCATGTGCCCGGGATGATCCAGGGTCTCAACGAGCAGTACTTC. Encoded protein: CASSHVPGMIQGLNEQYF.

This clonotype was picked up many times. The V call is TRBV12-3 or TRBV12-4, the J call TRBJ2-3, with no clear D. CDR3 size: 14 residues. Trimming pared 3 bases from V and 1 base from J, leaving 8 bases between. The chain's CDR3 is CASSFSARTDTQYF. The CDR3 coding sequence is TGTGCCAGCAGTTTCAGCGCGCGCACAGATACGCAGTATTTT.

This clonotype was counted ten times or more. This chain joins TRBV5-1 and TRBJ1-2, with 7 bases fitting TRBD1. The CDR3 has 14 residues. Germline trimming cut 1 base from V and 8 bases from J; bases unmatched to any gene: 8. The V gene's germline CDR1 is SGHRS and CDR2 YFSETQ. The CDR3: CASSLYDGGGGYTF. The CDR3, as DNA: TGCGCCAGCAGCTTGTATGACGGAGGGGGCGGCTACACCTTC.

The genes are TRBV5-1 and TRBJ2-3, with D possibly TRBD2 on 6 matching bases. Germline V gives CDR1 SGHRS, CDR2 YFSETQ. V was cut by 4 bases and J by 4 bases, with 25 bases left in between. The CDR3 is 18 residues long. The CDR3 loop is CASSNSAPGLSSADTQYF. In DNA, the CDR3 is TGCGCCAGCAGCAATAGCGCCCCGGGACTGTCGTCTGCAGATACGCAGTATTTT.

This clonotype was seen a few times. The genes are TRBV12-3 or TRBV12-4 and TRBJ2-7; 7 bases are a match to TRBD1. The V gene end was trimmed by 3 bases and the J gene end by 2 bases; junction bases not matched to a gene: 7. The CDR3 contains 15 residues. CDR3: CASSFVTGAAYEQYF. DNA of the CDR3: TGTGCCAGCAGTTTTGTCACAGGGGCCGCCTACGAGCAGTACTTC.

This clonotype was recorded many times. V and J are TRBV20-1 and TRBJ1-5, with no clear D. This CDR3 has 18 amino acids. V lost 6 bases and J lost 0, with 24 bases in between. Germline loops: CDR1 DFQATT, CDR2 SNEGSKA (reference sequence). In nucleotides, the CDR3 is TGCAGTGCCCCCGTACCCCACACCGGGTCCTATAGCAATCAGCCCCAGCATTTT. This gives the protein CSAPVPHTGSYSNQPQHF.

This clonotype has a count of ten or more. V is TRBV7-2 and J is TRBJ2-3; no reliable D call. This CDR3 contains 13 residues. V was clipped by 6 bases and J by 1 base, with 8 bases between them. CDR1 is SGHTA, CDR2 FQGNSA, per germline. CDR3 nucleotides: TGTGCCAGCAGAGAACCGGGCACAGATACGCAGTATTTT. This translates into CASREPGTDTQYF.

V gene TRBV24-1 combines with J gene TRBJ2-7, with D possibly TRBD2 on 5 matching bases. CDR1 KGHDR and CDR2 SFDVKD come from the germline V gene. There are 13 residues in the CDR3. V was cut by 5 bases and J by 0 bases, with 7 bases left in between. The CDR3, as DNA: TGTGCCACCAGTGCCGGGGACTCCTACGAGCAGTACTTC. Translated, it gives CATSAGDSYEQYF.

The chain is built from TRBV5-5 and TRBJ1-1; D is unresolved. The CDR3 has 14 residues. Germline V gene sequence: CDR1 SGHKS, CDR2 YYEKEE (reference sequence). Trimming shortened V by 6 bases and J by 0 bases, and 12 bases separated the two germline ends. The CDR3 coding sequence is TGTGCCAGCACCTCAAATATACTGAACACTGAAGCTTTCTTT. Encoded protein: CASTSNILNTEAFF. Full variable domain (rest looked up from reference TRBV5-5 and TRBJ1-1): DAGVTQSPTHLIKTRGQQVTLRCSPISGHKSVSWYQQVLGQGPQFIFQYYEKEERGRGNFPDRFSARQFPNYSSELNVNALLLGDSALYLCASTSNILNTEAFFGQGTRLTVV.